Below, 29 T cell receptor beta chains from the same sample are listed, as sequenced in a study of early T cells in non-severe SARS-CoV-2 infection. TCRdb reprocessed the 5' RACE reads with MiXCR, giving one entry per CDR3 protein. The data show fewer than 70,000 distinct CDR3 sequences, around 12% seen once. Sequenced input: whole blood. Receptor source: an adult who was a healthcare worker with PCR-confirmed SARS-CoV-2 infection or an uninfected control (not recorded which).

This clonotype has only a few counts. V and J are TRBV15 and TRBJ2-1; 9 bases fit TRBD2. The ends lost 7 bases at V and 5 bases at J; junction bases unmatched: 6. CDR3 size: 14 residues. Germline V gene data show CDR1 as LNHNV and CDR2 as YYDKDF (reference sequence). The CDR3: CATTGSGGHNEQFF. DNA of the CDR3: TGTGCCACCACCGGTAGCGGGGGCCACAATGAGCAGTTCTTC.

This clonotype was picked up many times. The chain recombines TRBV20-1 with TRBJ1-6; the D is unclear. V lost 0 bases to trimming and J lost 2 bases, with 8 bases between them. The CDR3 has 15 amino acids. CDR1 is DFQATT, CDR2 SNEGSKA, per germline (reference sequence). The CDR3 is CSARDKQTYNSPLHF. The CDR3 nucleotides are TGCAGTGCTAGAGATAAACAGACCTATAATTCACCCCTCCACTTT.

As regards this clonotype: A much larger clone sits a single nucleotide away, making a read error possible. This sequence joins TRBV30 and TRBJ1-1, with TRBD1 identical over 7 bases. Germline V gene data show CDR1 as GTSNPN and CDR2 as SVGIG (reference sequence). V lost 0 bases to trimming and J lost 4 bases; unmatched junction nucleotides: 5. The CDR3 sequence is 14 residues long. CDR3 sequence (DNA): TGTGCCTGGAGTGTCGACAGGGAGGTCACTGAAGCTTTCTTT. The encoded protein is CAWSVDREVTEAFF.

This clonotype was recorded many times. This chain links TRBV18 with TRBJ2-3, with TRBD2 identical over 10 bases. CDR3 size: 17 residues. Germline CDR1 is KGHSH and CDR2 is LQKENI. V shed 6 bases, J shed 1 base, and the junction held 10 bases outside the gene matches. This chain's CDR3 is CASSPGRLAGGTDTQYF. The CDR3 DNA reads TGTGCCAGCTCTCCAGGGCGCCTAGCGGGGGGCACAGATACGCAGTATTTT.

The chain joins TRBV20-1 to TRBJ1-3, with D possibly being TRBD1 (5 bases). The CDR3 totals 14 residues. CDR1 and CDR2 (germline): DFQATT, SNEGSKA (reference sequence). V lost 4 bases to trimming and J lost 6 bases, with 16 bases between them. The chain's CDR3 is CSAKTGGWENTIYF. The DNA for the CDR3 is TGCAGTGCTAAGACCGGGGGTTGGGAAAACACCATATATTTT.

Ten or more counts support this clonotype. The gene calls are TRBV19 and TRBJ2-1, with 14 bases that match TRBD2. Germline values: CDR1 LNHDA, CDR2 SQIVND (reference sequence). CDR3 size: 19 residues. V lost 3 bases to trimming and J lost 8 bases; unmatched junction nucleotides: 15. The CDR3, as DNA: TGTGCCAGTAGTATCCCCGGTCCCGGGACTAGCGGGAGCTTGGATGAGCAGTTCTTC. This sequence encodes CASSIPGPGTSGSLDEQFF.

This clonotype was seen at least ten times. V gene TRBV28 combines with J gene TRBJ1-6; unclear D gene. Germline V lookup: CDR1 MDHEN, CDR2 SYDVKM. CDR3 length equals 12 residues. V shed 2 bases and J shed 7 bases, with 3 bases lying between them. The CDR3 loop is CASSLVNSPLHF. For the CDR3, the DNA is TGTGCCAGCAGTTTAGTAAATTCACCCCTCCACTTT.

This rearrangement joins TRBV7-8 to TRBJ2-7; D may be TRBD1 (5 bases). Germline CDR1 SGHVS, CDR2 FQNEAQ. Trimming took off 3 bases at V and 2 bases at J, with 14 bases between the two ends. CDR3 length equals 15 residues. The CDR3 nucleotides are TGTGCCAGCAGCTTTAGGTCCGGACAAACCTACGAGCAGTACTTC. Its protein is CASSFRSGQTYEQYF.

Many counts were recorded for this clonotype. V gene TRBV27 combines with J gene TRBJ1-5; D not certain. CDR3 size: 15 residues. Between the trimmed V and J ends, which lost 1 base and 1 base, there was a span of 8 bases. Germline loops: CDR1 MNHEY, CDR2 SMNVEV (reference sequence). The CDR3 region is CASSLLTASNQPQHF. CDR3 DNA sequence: TGTGCCAGCAGTTTATTGACCGCCAGCAATCAGCCCCAGCATTTT.

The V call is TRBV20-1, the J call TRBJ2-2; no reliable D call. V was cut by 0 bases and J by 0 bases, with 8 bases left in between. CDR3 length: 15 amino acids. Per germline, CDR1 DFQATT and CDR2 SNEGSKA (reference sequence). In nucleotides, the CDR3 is TGCAGTGCTAGAGAGGACGCTGCGAACACCGGGGAGCTGTTTTTT. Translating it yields CSAREDAANTGELFF.

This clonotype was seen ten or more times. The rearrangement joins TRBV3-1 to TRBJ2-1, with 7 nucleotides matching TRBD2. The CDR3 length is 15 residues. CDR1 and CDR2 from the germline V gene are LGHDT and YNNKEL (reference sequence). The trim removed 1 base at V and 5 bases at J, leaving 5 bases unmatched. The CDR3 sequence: CASSQGAGRDNEQFF. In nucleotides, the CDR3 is TGTGCCAGCAGCCAAGGTGCAGGGAGGGACAATGAGCAGTTCTTC.

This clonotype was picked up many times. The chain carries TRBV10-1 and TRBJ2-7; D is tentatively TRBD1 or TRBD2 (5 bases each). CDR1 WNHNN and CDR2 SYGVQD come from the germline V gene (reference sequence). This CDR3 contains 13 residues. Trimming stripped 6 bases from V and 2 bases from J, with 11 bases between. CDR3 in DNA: TGCGCCAGCAGCCGGTTGGGGGCCTACGAGCAGTACTTC. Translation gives CASSRLGAYEQYF.

The CDR3 sequence: CASSKAGGGRCTDTQYF. CDR3 sequence (DNA): TGTGCCAGCAGCAAAGCTGGAGGGGGTCGCTGCACAGATACGCAGTATTTT. The chain recombines TRBV21-1 with TRBJ2-3; the table's D call, TRBD1, was not checked against the DNA. TRBV21-1 is a pseudogene. This CDR3 region has 17 residues.

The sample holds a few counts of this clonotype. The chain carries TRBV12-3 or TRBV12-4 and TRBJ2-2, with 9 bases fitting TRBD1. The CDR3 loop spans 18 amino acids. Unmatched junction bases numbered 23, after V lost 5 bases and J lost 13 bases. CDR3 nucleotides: TGTGCCAGCAGTGGAGCTCCGGGACAGGGCGCGGTGCCTAATGCGCTGTTTTTT. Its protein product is CASSGAPGQGAVPNALFF.

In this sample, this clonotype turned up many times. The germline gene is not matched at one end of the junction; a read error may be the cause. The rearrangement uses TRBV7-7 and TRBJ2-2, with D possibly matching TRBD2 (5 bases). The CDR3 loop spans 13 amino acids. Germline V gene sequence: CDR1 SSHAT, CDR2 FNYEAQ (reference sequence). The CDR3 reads CASSLAHTGELFF. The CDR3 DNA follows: TGTGCTAGCAGCTTAGCGCACACCGGGGAGCTGTTTTTT.

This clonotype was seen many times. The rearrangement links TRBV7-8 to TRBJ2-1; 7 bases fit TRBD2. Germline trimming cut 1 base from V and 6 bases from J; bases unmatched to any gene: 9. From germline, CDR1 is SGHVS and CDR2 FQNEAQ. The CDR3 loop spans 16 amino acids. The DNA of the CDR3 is TGTGCCAGCAGCTTAGTCCCAGCGGGATGGATCAATGAGCAGTTCTTC. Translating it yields CASSLVPAGWINEQFF. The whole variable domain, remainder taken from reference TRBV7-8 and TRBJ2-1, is GAGVSQSPRYKVAKRGQDVALRCDPISGHVSLFWYQQALGQGPEFLTYFQNEAQLDKSGLPSDRFFAERPEGSVSTLKIQRTQQEDSAVYLCASSLVPAGWINEQFFGPGTRLTVL.

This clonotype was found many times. The CDR3 sequence: CASSSLTGSYNEQFF. The DNA for the CDR3 is TGTGCCAGTTCCTCCCTTACAGGGTCCTACAATGAGCAGTTCTTC. V gene TRBV3-1 combines with J gene TRBJ2-1, with D maybe TRBD1 (6 bases). V lost 9 bases to trimming and J lost 1 base, with 16 bases between them. The germline gives CDR1 LGHDT, CDR2 YNNKEL (reference sequence). The CDR3 is 15 amino acids.

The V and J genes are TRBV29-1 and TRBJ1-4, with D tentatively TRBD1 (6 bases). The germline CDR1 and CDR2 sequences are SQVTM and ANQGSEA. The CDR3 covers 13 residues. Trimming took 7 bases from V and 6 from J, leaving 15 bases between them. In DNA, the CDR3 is TGCAGCGCGAACCGGGACATCGATGAAAAACTGTTTTTT. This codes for CSANRDIDEKLFF.

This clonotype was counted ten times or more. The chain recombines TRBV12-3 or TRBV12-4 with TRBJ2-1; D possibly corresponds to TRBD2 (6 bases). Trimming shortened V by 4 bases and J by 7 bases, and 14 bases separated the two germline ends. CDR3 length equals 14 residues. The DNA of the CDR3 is TGTGCCAGCAGTTGGTCTAGCGCTTGGAATGAGCAGTTCTTC. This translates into CASSWSSAWNEQFF.

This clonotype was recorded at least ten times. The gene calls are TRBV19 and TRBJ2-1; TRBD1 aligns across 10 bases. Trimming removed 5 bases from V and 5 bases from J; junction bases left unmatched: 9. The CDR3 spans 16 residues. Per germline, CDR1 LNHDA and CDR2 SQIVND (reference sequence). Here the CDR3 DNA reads TGTGCCAGTAGTGGAATCCGGGACAGGGGTGACAATGAGCAGTTCTTC. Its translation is CASSGIRDRGDNEQFF.

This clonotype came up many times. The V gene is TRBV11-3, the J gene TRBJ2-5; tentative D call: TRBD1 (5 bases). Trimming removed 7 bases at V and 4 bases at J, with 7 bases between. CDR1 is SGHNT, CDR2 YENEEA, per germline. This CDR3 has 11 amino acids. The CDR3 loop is CASTRGETQYF. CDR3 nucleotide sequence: TGTGCCAGCACTAGGGGAGAGACCCAGTACTTC. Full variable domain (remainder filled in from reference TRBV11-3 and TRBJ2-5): EAGVVQSPRYKIIEKKQPVAFWCNPISGHNTLYWYLQNLGQGPELLIRYENEEAVDDSQLPKDRFSAERLKGVDSTLKIQPAELGDSAVYLCASTRGETQYFGPGTRLLVL.

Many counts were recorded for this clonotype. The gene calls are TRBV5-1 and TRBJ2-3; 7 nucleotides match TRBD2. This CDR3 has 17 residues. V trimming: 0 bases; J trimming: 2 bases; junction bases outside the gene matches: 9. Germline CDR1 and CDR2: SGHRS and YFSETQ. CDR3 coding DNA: TGCGCCAGCAGCTTGGGCGGGAGCTCCCTCATCACAGATACGCAGTATTTT. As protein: CASSLGGSSLITDTQYF.

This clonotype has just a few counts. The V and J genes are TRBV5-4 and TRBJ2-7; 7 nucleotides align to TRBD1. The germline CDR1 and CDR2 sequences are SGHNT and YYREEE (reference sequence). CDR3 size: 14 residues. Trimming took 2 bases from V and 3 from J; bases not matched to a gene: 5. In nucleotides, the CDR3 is TGTGCCAGCAGCTTAGGACAGGACATCTACGAGCAGTACTTC. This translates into CASSLGQDIYEQYF.

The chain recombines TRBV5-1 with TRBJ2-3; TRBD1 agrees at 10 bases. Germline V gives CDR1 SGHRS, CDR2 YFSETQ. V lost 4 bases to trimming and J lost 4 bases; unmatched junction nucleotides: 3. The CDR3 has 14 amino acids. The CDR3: CASSTTGGADTQYF. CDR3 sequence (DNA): TGCGCCAGCAGCACGACAGGGGGCGCAGATACGCAGTATTTT.

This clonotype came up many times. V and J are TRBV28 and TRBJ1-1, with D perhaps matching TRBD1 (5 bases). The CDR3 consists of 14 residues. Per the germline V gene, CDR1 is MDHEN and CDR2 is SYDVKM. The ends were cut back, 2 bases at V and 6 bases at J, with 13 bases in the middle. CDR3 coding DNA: TGTGCCAGCAGTTTAATCTTCCCGGGGCCTGAAGCTTTCTTT. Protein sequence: CASSLIFPGPEAFF.

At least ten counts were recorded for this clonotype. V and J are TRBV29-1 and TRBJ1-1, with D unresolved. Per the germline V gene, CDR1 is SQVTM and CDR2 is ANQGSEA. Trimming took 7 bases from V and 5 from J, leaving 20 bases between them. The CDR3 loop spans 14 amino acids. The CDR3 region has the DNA TGCAGCGCCCTAAGTCGGGGTATCGGGACTGAAGCTTTCTTT. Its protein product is CSALSRGIGTEAFF.

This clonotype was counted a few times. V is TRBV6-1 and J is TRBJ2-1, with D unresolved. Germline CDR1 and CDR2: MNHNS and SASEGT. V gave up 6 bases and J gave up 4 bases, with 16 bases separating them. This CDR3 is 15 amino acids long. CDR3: CASRTVLVTYNEQFF. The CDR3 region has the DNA TGTGCCAGCAGGACGGTCTTGGTCACTTACAATGAGCAGTTCTTC.

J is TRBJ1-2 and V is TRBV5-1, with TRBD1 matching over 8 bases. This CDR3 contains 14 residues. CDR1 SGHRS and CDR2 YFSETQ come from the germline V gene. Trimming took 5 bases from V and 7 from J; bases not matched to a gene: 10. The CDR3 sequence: CASRIATGAPGYTF. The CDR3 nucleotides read TGCGCCAGCAGAATAGCGACAGGGGCTCCTGGCTACACCTTC.

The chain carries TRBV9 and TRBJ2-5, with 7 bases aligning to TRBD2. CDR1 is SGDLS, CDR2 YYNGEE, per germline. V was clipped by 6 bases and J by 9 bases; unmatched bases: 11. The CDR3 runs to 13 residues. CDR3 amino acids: CASTRGVAGAQYF. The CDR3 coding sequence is TGTGCCAGCACCCGGGGCGTCGCGGGGGCCCAGTACTTC.